These 17 T cell receptor beta chains originate from one sample sequenced in a study of T-cell reconstitution after alpha-beta-depleted transplantation in children. A TCRbeta library incorporating unique molecular identifiers was prepared. One entry per CDR3 protein results from TCRdb running MiXCR on the PCR reads. Among some 290,000 distinct CDR3 sequences, approximately 20% were seen once, and the ten largest hold approximately 9.9%. The sequencing here drew on PBMCs, mostly from graft donor cells, taken 180 days after TCRalphabeta/CD19-depleted stem cell transplant. All receptors come from a male patient younger than 18 who had a stem cell transplant for acute lymphoblastic leukemia, so the T cells may come from the graft donor.

At least ten counts were recorded for this clonotype. V gene TRBV24-1 combines with J gene TRBJ2-5; either TRBD1 or TRBD2 may supply D (5 bases each). In germline, CDR1 is KGHDR, CDR2 SFDVKD. The CDR3 extends over 13 amino acids. For the CDR3, the DNA is TGTGTCAGGGAAACGACTATGCGAGAGACCCAGTACTTC. Residues: CVRETTMRETQYF.

This clonotype has more than one count but fewer than ten. The chain has TRBV4-1 and TRBJ2-7, with D perhaps matching TRBD1 (5 bases). CDR1 and CDR2 from the germline V gene are MGHRA and YSYEKL. The CDR3 is made up of 12 amino acids. With 3 bases removed from V and 7 bases from J, the gap between germline ends came to 10 bases. CDR3 nucleotide sequence: TGCGCCAGCAGCCAGGTACGACAGGAGCAGTACTTC. It translates to CASSQVRQEQYF.

This clonotype has only a few counts. This chain connects TRBV5-1 to TRBJ2-1, with TRBD1 matching over 7 bases. The germline CDR1 and CDR2 sequences are SGHRS and YFSETQ. The CDR3 loop spans 15 amino acids. The V gene end was trimmed by 8 bases and the J gene end by 2 bases; junction bases not matched to a gene: 10. The CDR3 region is CASNFRGQPYNEQFF. DNA of the CDR3: TGCGCCAGTAATTTTCGGGGACAGCCCTACAATGAGCAGTTCTTC.

In its sample, this clonotype was seen a few times. In DNA, the CDR3 is TGTGCCAGCAGCCAAGATGAGCGGGAGGCCGTCTACGAGCAGTACTTC. Protein: CASSQDEREAVYEQYF. The rearrangement links TRBV3-1 to TRBJ2-7; 9 bases are a match to TRBD2. After removal of 0 bases from V and 3 bases from J, the junction contained 6 bases not matched to a gene. CDR3 length: 16 amino acids. The germline V gene has CDR1 LGHDT and CDR2 YNNKEL (reference sequence).

The chain combines TRBV5-1 with TRBJ2-7; TRBD2 aligns across 7 bases. The germline CDR1 and CDR2 sequences are SGHRS and YFSETQ. The CDR3 extends over 16 amino acids. The ends lost 0 bases at V and 3 bases at J; junction bases unmatched: 9. The CDR3 region is CASSLASGGANYEQYF. The DNA for the CDR3 is TGCGCCAGCAGCTTGGCCTCGGGAGGCGCGAACTACGAGCAGTACTTC.

The DNA of the CDR3 is TGTGCCAGCACTTTGGGGGACAGGGGGCGGAACGAGCAGTACTTC. Translation: CASTLGDRGRNEQYF. The chain combines TRBV12-3 or TRBV12-4 with TRBJ2-7, with 12 bases fitting TRBD1. CDR3 length: 15 residues. V lost 7 bases and J lost 5; bases outside the gene matches: 9.

The rearrangement joins TRBV20-1 to TRBJ1-5; TRBD1 matches at 12 bases. After removal of 6 bases from V and 2 bases from J, the junction contained 14 bases not matched to a gene. This CDR3 is 18 amino acids long. The V gene's germline CDR1 is DFQATT and CDR2 SNEGSKA (reference sequence). This chain's CDR3 is CSALTRTGTGGGNQPQHF. As DNA, the CDR3 is TGCAGTGCCCTTACCCGTACCGGGACAGGGGGCGGCAATCAGCCCCAGCATTTT.

V is TRBV11-2 and J is TRBJ2-1; D remains ambiguous. The CDR3 is 17 amino acids. Trimming cost V 3 bases and J 0 bases, with 15 bases left between them. From germline, CDR1 is SGHAT and CDR2 FQNNGV. CDR3 DNA sequence: TGTGCCAGCAGCTTCAGGCCGGTTAGGAGCTCCTACAATGAGCAGTTCTTC. This gives the protein CASSFRPVRSSYNEQFF.

This clonotype was observed a few times. The chain joins TRBV29-1 to TRBJ2-1; 8 bases are shared with TRBD2. From germline, CDR1 is SQVTM and CDR2 ANQGSEA. V lost 4 bases and J lost 0; bases outside the gene matches: 5. The CDR3 runs 15 residues. As DNA, the CDR3 is TGCAGCGTTGTCGGCGGGAGGAGCTCCTACAATGAGCAGTTCTTC. Amino acid sequence: CSVVGGRSSYNEQFF.

This clonotype was detected many times. The chain carries TRBV5-1 and TRBJ2-7; D uncertain. Germline CDR1 reads SGHRS; CDR2 reads YFSETQ. V lost 0 bases and J 3 bases, leaving 7 bases between the germline ends. There are 13 residues in the CDR3. The CDR3 loop is CASSLGSFYEQYF. The CDR3 DNA is TGCGCCAGCAGCTTGGGATCCTTCTACGAGCAGTACTTC.

The chain links TRBV5-4 to TRBJ2-3; TRBD1 or TRBD2 may be the D gene (6 bases each). Germline V gives CDR1 SGHNT, CDR2 YYREEE (reference sequence). The CDR3 contains 16 residues. V dropped 3 bases and J dropped 6 bases, with 20 bases sitting between them. The CDR3, as DNA: TGTGCCAGCAGCTCTCGGTGGCAGGGGAGGTTGGATACGCAGTATTTT. Its protein is CASSSRWQGRLDTQYF.

A few counts support this clonotype. The chain couples TRBV4-2 to TRBJ2-1; a possible D gene is TRBD2 (7 bases). The CDR3 totals 14 residues. V was pared by 7 bases and J by 7 bases, with 17 bases between. The germline gives CDR1 LGHNA, CDR2 YNFKEQ. The CDR3 reads CASTWGRGENEQFF. As DNA, the CDR3 is TGTGCCAGCACCTGGGGGAGGGGGGAAAATGAGCAGTTCTTC.

This clonotype was observed a handful of times. J is TRBJ2-1 and V is TRBV29-1, with a tentative D call TRBD2 (6 bases). CDR1 and CDR2 (germline): SQVTM, ANQGSEA. This CDR3 is 13 amino acids long. Trimming took 3 bases from V and 6 from J, leaving 12 bases between them. The CDR3 nucleotides read TGCAGCGTTGACGGGGGAATTCCCAATGAGCAGTTCTTC. Its translation is CSVDGGIPNEQFF.

J is TRBJ2-3 and V is TRBV19, with TRBD2 identical over 10 bases. Germline V CDR1 and CDR2: LNHDA, SQIVND (reference sequence). J was trimmed by 5 bases and V by 5 bases; bases with no gene match: 13. The CDR3 is 17 residues long. The CDR3 nucleotides read TGTGCCAGTAGTTTACTAGCGGGACCACTAACGGGAGATACGCAGTATTTT. The encoded protein is CASSLLAGPLTGDTQYF. The full variable domain, completed using reference TRBV19 and TRBJ2-3, is DGGITQSPKYLFRKEGQNVTLSCEQNLNHDAMYWYRQDPGQGLRLIYYSQIVNDFQKGDIAEGYSVSREKKESFPLTVTSAQKNPTAFYLCASSLLAGPLTGDTQYFGPGTRLTVL.

This chain joins TRBV5-1 and TRBJ2-1; 11 nucleotides line up with TRBD2. The germline CDR1 and CDR2 sequences are SGHRS and YFSETQ. The CDR3 sequence is 14 residues long. After removal of 0 bases from V and 14 bases from J, the junction contained 7 bases not matched to a gene. The CDR3 DNA sequence: TGCGCCAGCAGCTTGGTTAGTAGCGGGAGGGCAAAGTTCTTC. Residues: CASSLVSSGRAKFF.

This clonotype was counted a few times. The chain employs TRBV20-1 and TRBJ1-1; tentatively, D is TRBD1 (6 bases). V dropped 6 bases and J dropped 3 bases, with 23 bases sitting between them. In germline, CDR1 is DFQATT, CDR2 SNEGSKA (reference sequence). The CDR3 spans 16 residues. CDR3 loop: CSAAQVRGRGDTEAFF. For the CDR3, the DNA is TGCAGTGCCGCTCAGGTTCGGGGAAGGGGGGACACTGAAGCTTTCTTT.

This chain links TRBV11-1 with TRBJ2-1; 7 bases are a match to TRBD2. The J segment lost 1 base and the V segment lost 6 bases, leaving 6 bases of the junction unmatched. Germline CDR1 SGHAT, CDR2 FQDESV (reference sequence). The CDR3 totals 15 residues. CDR3 sequence: CASSRAGVSYNEQFF. The CDR3 coding sequence is TGTGCCAGCAGTAGGGCGGGAGTGTCCTACAATGAGCAGTTCTTC.